This T cell receptor beta chain was retrieved from a study of shared clonotypes between healthy human individuals. Per germline, CDR1 SGHNT and CDR2 YYREEE (reference sequence). The CDR3 has 14 amino acids. Trimming removed 4 bases at V and 7 bases at J, with 16 bases between. Original methodology: Junction-only immunoSEQ data arrived without quality scores, meaning filtering differed. Clones were sequenced by immunoSEQ multiplex PCR, and TCRdb holds only the in-frame ones, with some missing. V and J calls and clone size are given by that table; D and trimming were obtained from the DNA. The sample holds some 1.1 million clones, 60% to 80% seen once.

This chain connects TRBV5-4 to TRBJ2-3, with TRBD1 as a possible D gene (6 bases). Material: memory CD4+ T cells from PBMCs. Described subset: CD45RA-negative fraction. This TCR was recovered from a man between 18 and 35 years old in good health. Some clones in this sample may be carry-over from other donors' samples. DNA of the CDR3: TGTGCCAGCAGCCCTAGACAGGATTCTCATACGCAGTATTTT. This gives the protein CASSPRQDSHTQYF.